The 25 T cell receptor beta chains presented below share a single source sample, sequenced in a study of PD-L1 blockade in urothelial cancer. The data were produced by immunoSEQ multiplex PCR, yet TCRdb's version contains in-frame clones alone and is incomplete. The top ten clones hold roughly 4.5% of a sample with about 72,000 clones, approximately 80% of them seen once. The material sequenced was PBMCs, taken around atezolizumab (anti-PD-L1) treatment. These receptors all stem from a man in his sixties or seventies with urothelial cancer.

The V call is TRBV4-1, the J call TRBJ2-7; 14 bases agree with TRBD2. With 1 base clipped from V and 4 bases from J, the junction kept 6 bases outside the gene matches. The CDR3 has 17 residues. Germline V gene data show CDR1 as MGHRA and CDR2 as YSYEKL. Here the CDR3 DNA reads TGCGCCAGCAGCCAAGGACTAGCGGGAGGGGGTGGTTACGAGCAGTACTTC. Translating it yields CASSQGLAGGGGYEQYF.

V gene TRBV29-1 combines with J gene TRBJ1-1, with TRBD1 matching over 11 bases. V lost 6 bases to trimming and J lost 3 bases; unmatched junction nucleotides: 6. This CDR3 is 14 amino acids long. Germline V lookup: CDR1 SQVTM, CDR2 ANQGSEA. CDR3 protein: CSVSGTGGYTEAFF. The CDR3 coding sequence is TGCAGCGTATCCGGGACAGGGGGGTACACTGAAGCTTTCTTT.

The V gene is TRBV10-2, the J gene TRBJ1-5; possible D gene TRBD1, 5 bases. This CDR3 is built from 15 residues. Trimming cost V 2 bases and J 0 bases, with 8 bases left between them. Germline V CDR1 and CDR2: WSHSY, SAAADI. In nucleotides, the CDR3 is TGCGCCAGCAGTGAGGACAGTAATAGCAATCAGCCCCAGCATTTT. Residues: CASSEDSNSNQPQHF.

The J gene is TRBJ2-3, the V gene TRBV7-8, with TRBD2 identical over 9 bases. This CDR3 contains 15 residues. In germline, CDR1 is SGHVS, CDR2 FQNEAQ. After removal of 2 bases from V and 3 bases from J, the junction contained 3 bases not matched to a gene. In nucleotides, the CDR3 is TGTGCCAGCAGCTTATTTAGCGGGAGAACAGATACGCAGTATTTT. It codes for CASSLFSGRTDTQYF. The complete variable domain, with remaining parts taken from reference TRBV7-8 and TRBJ2-3, reads GAGVSQSPRYKVAKRGQDVALRCDPISGHVSLFWYQQALGQGPEFLTYFQNEAQLDKSGLPSDRFFAERPEGSVSTLKIQRTQQEDSAVYLCASSLFSGRTDTQYFGPGTRLTVL.

The V call is TRBV7-2, the J call TRBJ2-2; 13 bases line up with TRBD2. This CDR3 is 17 amino acids long. The junction had 11 bases not matched to a gene; V was cut back by 5 bases and J by 8 bases. CDR1 is SGHTA and CDR2 is FQGNSA in the germline V gene. The DNA of the CDR3 is TGTGCCAGCAGCCAGGGACTAGCGGGGTTCTGGAGTGGGGAGCTGTTTTTT. It specifies CASSQGLAGFWSGELFF.

The CDR3: CASSVGTENEKLFF. CDR3 nucleotide sequence: TGTGCCAGTAGTGTCGGGACAGAAAATGAAAAACTGTTTTTT. The gene calls are TRBV19 and TRBJ1-4; 7 nucleotides line up with TRBD1. CDR3 length: 14 amino acids. Germline CDR1 LNHDA, CDR2 SQIVND (reference sequence). V dropped 5 bases and J dropped 5; count of bases not matched to a gene: 5.

The rearrangement links TRBV9 to TRBJ2-7; 7 positions match TRBD1. The ends lost 4 bases at V and 0 bases at J; junction bases unmatched: 4. Germline assignment: CDR1 SGDLS and CDR2 YYNGEE. The CDR3 sequence is 14 residues long. The CDR3: CASSRDSLSYEQYF. The CDR3 DNA reads TGTGCCAGCAGCCGGGACAGCCTCTCCTACGAGCAGTACTTC.

The chain recombines TRBV19 with TRBJ2-3, with D unclear. Trimming took 8 bases from V and 3 from J, leaving 18 bases between them. The germline CDR1 and CDR2 sequences are LNHDA and SQIVND (reference sequence). This CDR3 is 15 amino acids long. CDR3 sequence: CASAQSLSYTDTQYF. The CDR3 DNA is TGTGCCAGTGCTCAAAGTCTATCCTATACAGATACGCAGTATTTT.

The chain uses TRBV5-4 and TRBJ2-3; 12 bases are shared with TRBD2. In germline, CDR1 is SGHNT, CDR2 YYREEE (reference sequence). The CDR3 runs 17 residues. The V segment lost 0 bases and the J segment 2 bases; nucleotides outside the gene matches: 4. CDR3 in amino acids: CASSLGTSGRPTDTQYF. The CDR3 coding sequence is TGTGCCAGCAGCTTGGGAACTAGCGGGAGGCCCACAGATACGCAGTATTTT.

V gene TRBV4-1 combines with J gene TRBJ2-7, with D possibly TRBD1 on 6 matching bases. The CDR3 is 14 amino acids. In germline, CDR1 is MGHRA, CDR2 YSYEKL. Trimming cost V 4 bases and J 3 bases, with 13 bases left between them. CDR3 residues: CASSPAGQIYEQYF. DNA of the CDR3: TGCGCCAGCAGCCCTGCAGGACAGATCTACGAGCAGTACTTC.

The chain links TRBV9 to TRBJ1-1; TRBD1 aligns across 8 bases. Germline lookup yields CDR1 SGDLS and CDR2 YYNGEE. With 1 base clipped from V and 5 bases from J, the junction kept 1 base outside the gene matches. CDR3 length: 13 residues. CDR3 loop: CASSVTGGTEAFF. CDR3 DNA sequence: TGTGCCAGCAGCGTAACAGGGGGTACTGAAGCTTTCTTT.

This clone has only a few counts. The CDR3 here is CASSGRQGNTGELFF. The CDR3 coding sequence is TGTGCCAGCAGCGGTCGACAGGGTAACACCGGGGAGCTGTTTTTT. The V gene is TRBV9, the J gene TRBJ2-2; 7 nucleotides match TRBD1. In germline, CDR1 is SGDLS, CDR2 YYNGEE. The CDR3 length is 15 residues. Losses at the gene ends were 3 bases for V and 2 bases for J; bases not matched to a gene: 4.

This clone was counted a few times. This chain joins TRBV6-1 and TRBJ1-5, with D possibly being TRBD1 (5 bases). CDR1 is MNHNS, CDR2 SASEGT, per germline. The CDR3 consists of 15 residues. Trimming took 1 base from V and 5 from J, leaving 12 bases between them. CDR3 protein: CASSEVGWGDQPQHF. For the CDR3, the DNA is TGTGCCAGCAGTGAAGTGGGATGGGGGGATCAGCCCCAGCATTTT.

This chain links TRBV21-1 with TRBJ2-2; the table's D call, TRBD1, was not checked against the DNA. TRBV21-1 is a recognized pseudogene. The CDR3 extends over 16 amino acids. This CDR3 is CASSKNRAPNFGELFF. Here the CDR3 DNA reads TGTGCCAGCAGCAAAAACAGGGCCCCGAATTTCGGGGAGCTGTTTTTT.

The chain is built from TRBV6-1 and TRBJ1-1; 10 bases fit TRBD1. CDR1 and CDR2 from the germline V gene are MNHNS and SASEGT. The CDR3 runs 13 residues. J lost 8 bases, V lost 3 bases, and 3 bases had no gene match. DNA for the CDR3: TGTGCCAGCAGTGAGGGACAGGGGAGGGAAGCTTTCTTT. It yields the protein CASSEGQGREAFF.

The chain employs TRBV4-1 and TRBJ2-1, with D maybe TRBD2 (6 bases). V gave up 0 bases and J gave up 9 bases, with 27 bases separating them. The CDR3 extends over 19 amino acids. Germline loops: CDR1 MGHRA, CDR2 YSYEKL. The CDR3 nucleotides are TGCGCCAGCAGCCAAGAATTGGGCGGGACGATTAGCTTGGGGGGTGAGCAGTTCTTC. Translation gives CASSQELGGTISLGGEQFF.

This rearrangement joins TRBV7-3 to TRBJ2-1; weak D call: TRBD2 (6 bases). V lost 4 bases and J lost 0, with 7 bases in between. Germline lookup yields CDR1 SGHTA and CDR2 FQGTGA. The CDR3 runs to 14 residues. Written as DNA, the CDR3 is TGTGCCAGCAGCTCCGGGAGCTCCTACAATGAGCAGTTCTTC. Translation gives CASSSGSSYNEQFF.

This chain connects TRBV10-3 to TRBJ2-1; the match to TRBD1 covers 7 bases. V dropped 9 bases and J dropped 9; count of bases not matched to a gene: 5. This CDR3 comprises 11 residues. CDR1 is ENHRY, CDR2 SYGVKD, per germline. CDR3 DNA: TGTGCCATACAGGGGAGCGGTGAGCAGTTCTTC. Its protein is CAIQGSGEQFF.

The rearrangement uses TRBV15 and TRBJ2-1; 7 positions match TRBD2. The germline V gene has CDR1 LNHNV and CDR2 YYDKDF (reference sequence). The V gene end was trimmed by 1 base and the J gene end by 6 bases; junction bases not matched to a gene: 9. The CDR3 loop spans 16 amino acids. CDR3 amino acids: CATSRGAGVGLNEQFF. CDR3 in DNA: TGTGCCACCAGCAGAGGGGCGGGAGTCGGGCTCAATGAGCAGTTCTTC.

The chain combines TRBV5-1 with TRBJ1-5; D is possibly TRBD1 (6 bases). This CDR3 has 15 amino acids. V dropped 7 bases and J dropped 0 bases, with 14 bases sitting between them. Per the germline V gene, CDR1 is SGHRS and CDR2 is YFSETQ. CDR3 in amino acids: CASSNGDNSNQPQHF. The CDR3 DNA is TGCGCCAGCTCAAACGGGGACAATAGCAATCAGCCCCAGCATTTT.

The rearrangement joins TRBV19 to TRBJ2-7; 8 bases fit TRBD2. Trimming cost V 3 bases and J 2 bases; bases outside gene matches: 0. Germline V gives CDR1 LNHDA, CDR2 SQIVND (reference sequence). This CDR3 region has 13 residues. CDR3 DNA: TGTGCCAGTAGTATCGGGGGGGCCTACGAGCAGTACTTC. It encodes CASSIGGAYEQYF.

V usage is TRBV4-1 and J usage is TRBJ1-3; unclear D gene. This CDR3 contains 19 residues. Germline V gene lookup returns CDR1 MGHRA and CDR2 YSYEKL. The V gene lost 1 base and the J gene lost 4 bases, with 23 bases spanning the gap. CDR3 protein: CASSQGVFLGSSGGNTIYF. CDR3 DNA: TGCGCCAGCAGCCAAGGAGTCTTTTTAGGAAGCTCGGGGGGAAACACCATATATTTT.

The chain links TRBV4-1 to TRBJ2-7; TRBD2 aligns across 8 bases. Losses at the gene ends were 4 bases for V and 2 bases for J; bases not matched to a gene: 16. The CDR3 covers 18 residues. Per germline, CDR1 MGHRA and CDR2 YSYEKL. The CDR3 is CASSLREAGGLPPYEQYF. As DNA, the CDR3 is TGCGCCAGCAGCCTCCGAGAGGCGGGAGGACTACCTCCCTACGAGCAGTACTTC.

The chain carries TRBV6-6 and TRBJ2-1, with D maybe TRBD2 (5 bases). There are 13 residues in the CDR3. Germline CDR1 is MNHNY and CDR2 is SVGAGI (reference sequence). Trimming took off 5 bases at V and 10 bases at J, with 15 bases between the two ends. The CDR3 protein is CASSPGLSSEQFF. The CDR3 bases are TGTGCCAGCAGTCCCGGACTCAGCAGCGAGCAGTTCTTC.

The chain couples TRBV7-2 to TRBJ2-4; 7 bases agree with TRBD1. The germline CDR1 and CDR2 sequences are SGHTA and FQGNSA. V lost 4 bases and J lost 1; bases outside the gene matches: 10. The length of the CDR3 is 17 residues. The CDR3 region has the DNA TGTGCCAGCAGCTCCCGAGGGGGCAGGGAGGCCAAAAACATTCAGTACTTC. It specifies CASSSRGGREAKNIQYF. Together with reference TRBV7-2 and TRBJ2-4, the CDR3 gives the full variable domain: GAGVSQSPSNKVTEKGKDVELRCDPISGHTALYWYRQSLGQGLEFLIYFQGNSAPDKSGLPSDRFSAERTGGSVSTLTIQRTQQEDSAVYLCASSSRGGREAKNIQYFGAGTRLSVL.